This entry lists 5 T cell receptor beta chains sequenced from one sample in a study of radiotherapy plus CTLA-4 blockade in lung cancer. Profiling relied on immunoSEQ multiplex PCR, and the TCRdb table lists in-frame clones only, not all of them. The sample lists more than 80,000 clones, 85% seen once, with 2% to 3% in the top ten. The input for sequencing was peripheral blood, taken from a patient treated with radiotherapy plus ipilimumab. The receptors were sampled from a human donor with non-small cell lung cancer that progressed on radiotherapy plus ipilimumab. Some clones in this sample may be carry-over from other donors' samples.

The chain carries TRBV16 and TRBJ1-1; no firm D call. Germline V gene lookup returns CDR1 KGHSY and CDR2 FQNENV. V lost 3 bases and J 4 bases, leaving 9 bases between the germline ends. This CDR3 region has 13 residues. CDR3 DNA: TGTGCCAGCAGCCAGGGAACGGCCACTGAAGCTTTCTTT. Translated, it gives CASSQGTATEAFF.

The table lists this clone with a count of one. The chain recombines TRBV7-8 with TRBJ2-1; no clear D. CDR1 and CDR2 (germline): SGHVS, FQNEAQ. V shed 0 bases and J shed 8 bases, with 17 bases lying between them. The CDR3 loop spans 16 amino acids. CDR3 nucleotides: TGTGCCAGCAGCTTAGCGATGACGTCCCTATTGGATGAGCAGTTCTTC. It translates to CASSLAMTSLLDEQFF.

This clone has only one observation. The genes are TRBV14 and TRBJ1-6; maybe TRBD1 (6 bases). The V and J ends lost 4 bases and 7 bases respectively, with 11 bases between them. Germline values: CDR1 SGHDN, CDR2 FVKESK. The CDR3 sequence is 14 residues long. The CDR3 DNA sequence: TGTGCCAGCAGCCCACAGGGTCGAAATTCACCCCTCCACTTT. Its translation is CASSPQGRNSPLHF.

CDR3 residues: CSVVGSDLNTGELFF. DNA for the CDR3: TGCAGCGTTGTTGGGAGTGACTTGAACACCGGGGAGCTGTTTTTT. This chain links TRBV29-1 with TRBJ2-2; perhaps TRBD2 as D (5 bases). V dropped 4 bases and J dropped 1 base, with 13 bases sitting between them. This CDR3 region has 15 residues. Germline V CDR1 and CDR2: SQVTM, ANQGSEA.

The rearrangement joins TRBV18 to TRBJ1-1, with 8 bases aligning to TRBD1. CDR1 is KGHSH, CDR2 LQKENI, per germline. V dropped 4 bases and J dropped 5; count of bases not matched to a gene: 12. The CDR3 sequence is 16 residues long. CDR3 in DNA: TGTGCCAGCTCACTCTTGAGCGGACAGGGTGGAACTGAAGCTTTCTTT. Translated: CASSLLSGQGGTEAFF.